The 27 T cell receptor beta chains presented below share a single source sample, sequenced in a study of radiotherapy plus CTLA-4 blockade in lung cancer. The method was immunoSEQ multiplex PCR; TCRdb's version includes in-frame clones alone and lacks a portion of them. The table lists about 49,000 clones, about 85% of them singletons. The sequencing here drew on peripheral blood, taken from a patient treated with radiotherapy plus ipilimumab. Every receptor here comes from a human donor with non-small cell lung cancer whose response to radiotherapy plus ipilimumab could not be evaluated.

The sample holds a few counts of this clone. This chain uses TRBV19 with TRBJ2-7; TRBD2 matches 10 bases. Trimming took 5 bases from V and 3 from J; bases not matched to a gene: 7. The length of the CDR3 is 15 residues. Per germline, CDR1 LNHDA and CDR2 SQIVND (reference sequence). CDR3 protein: CASSSWTSGLYEQYF. Written as DNA, the CDR3 is TGTGCCAGTAGTTCCTGGACTAGCGGACTCTACGAGCAGTACTTC. Filled out from reference TRBV19 and TRBJ2-7, the complete variable domain reads DGGITQSPKYLFRKEGQNVTLSCEQNLNHDAMYWYRQDPGQGLRLIYYSQIVNDFQKGDIAEGYSVSREKKESFPLTVTSAQKNPTAFYLCASSSWTSGLYEQYFGPGTRLTVT.

The rearrangement joins TRBV29-1 to TRBJ1-4; D uncertain. The germline V gene encodes CDR1 SQVTM and CDR2 ANQGSEA. There are 13 residues in the CDR3. Trimming stripped 4 bases from V and 7 bases from J, with 13 bases between. CDR3 region: CSVVGWEREKLFF. The CDR3 region has the DNA TGCAGCGTTGTGGGGTGGGAGCGTGAAAAACTGTTTTTT.

The rearrangement uses TRBV7-2 and TRBJ2-7; perhaps TRBD2 as D (6 bases). V lost 4 bases and J 1 base, leaving 14 bases between the germline ends. Germline CDR1 is SGHTA and CDR2 is FQGNSA. The CDR3 is 15 residues long. This CDR3 reads CASSSPGVLSYEQYF. The CDR3 DNA sequence: TGTGCCAGCAGCTCCCCGGGGGTATTGTCCTACGAGCAGTACTTC.

The chain recombines TRBV6-5 with TRBJ1-1; no firm D call. This CDR3 contains 16 residues. Germline values: CDR1 MNHEY, CDR2 SVGAGI. The germline V and J ends were trimmed by 2 bases and 1 base, with 14 bases remaining between them. CDR3 protein: CASSYAPRRTNTEAFF. For the CDR3, the DNA is TGTGCCAGCAGTTACGCCCCGAGGAGGACGAACACTGAAGCTTTCTTT.

This clone has only a few counts. The chain is built from TRBV11-2 and TRBJ1-4; a weak D match, TRBD1 (5 bases). In germline, CDR1 is SGHAT, CDR2 FQNNGV. The CDR3 sequence is 13 residues long. Trimming took 1 base from V and 10 from J, leaving 10 bases between them. CDR3 nucleotides: TGTGCCAGCAGCTTAGGAGGGGAGGGAAAACTGTTTTTT. Its protein is CASSLGGEGKLFF.

The J gene is TRBJ2-5, the V gene TRBV15; weak D call: TRBD2 (6 bases). The germline V and J ends were trimmed by 0 bases and 2 bases, with 16 bases remaining between them. Germline CDR1 is LNHNV and CDR2 is YYDKDF (reference sequence). The CDR3 loop spans 17 amino acids. The CDR3 region has the DNA TGTGCCACCAGCAGAGATCGACGGAGTAGCGGTCAAGAGACCCAGTACTTC. This gives the protein CATSRDRRSSGQETQYF.

Points on this clone: One junction end disagrees with the germline gene, perhaps due to a read error. The V gene is TRBV9, the J gene TRBJ1-3; 7 nucleotides match TRBD1. Germline V CDR1 and CDR2: SGDLS, YYNGEE. The CDR3 covers 16 residues. The CDR3 loop reads CASSPQGGGSGDTIYF. CDR3 DNA sequence: TGTGCCAGCAGCCCCCAAGGGGGCGGCTCTGGAGACACCATATATTTT. The variable domain in full, completed from reference TRBV9 and TRBJ1-3, reads DSGVTQTPKHLITATGQRVTLRCSPRSGDLSVYWYQQSLDQGLQFLIQYYNGEERAKGNILERFSAQQFPDLHSELNLSSLELGDSALYFCASSPQGGGSGDTIYFGEGSWLTVV.

CDR3 DNA sequence: TGCAGCGTGAGGCCCTCTTCCGGGGAGCTGTTTTTT. It is translated as CSVRPSSGELFF. This chain connects TRBV29-1 to TRBJ2-2; no firm D call. Germline V CDR1 and CDR2: SQVTM, ANQGSEA. The length of the CDR3 is 12 residues. Trimming stripped 6 bases from V and 6 bases from J, with 11 bases between.

This clone was recorded once. This chain connects TRBV27 to TRBJ1-4; the match to TRBD1 covers 7 bases. Germline V gene data show CDR1 as MNHEY and CDR2 as SMNVEV (reference sequence). There are 15 residues in the CDR3. With 5 bases clipped from V and 7 bases from J, the junction kept 10 bases outside the gene matches. The CDR3 region is CASSTYRGGIEKLFF. CDR3 nucleotides: TGTGCCAGCAGTACCTACAGGGGAGGTATTGAAAAACTGTTTTTT.

CDR3 nucleotides: TGCAGCGCTCGGACCGGGGGCACTGAAGCTTTCTTT. Its translation: CSARTGGTEAFF. The chain joins TRBV29-1 to TRBJ1-1, with a weak D call TRBD1 (5 bases). There are 12 residues in the CDR3. Trimming took off 7 bases at V and 4 bases at J, with 13 bases between the two ends. The germline gives CDR1 SQVTM, CDR2 ANQGSEA.

The chain combines TRBV7-3 with TRBJ2-5; maybe TRBD1 (8 bases). Germline V CDR1 and CDR2: SGHTA, FQGTGA. Deletions cut 2 bases from V and 3 bases from J, with 16 bases between. This CDR3 has 16 residues. CDR3 nucleotide sequence: TGTGCCAGCAGCTTAGGCTACACAGGGGGGGAAGAGACCCAGTACTTC. Its protein product is CASSLGYTGGEETQYF.

The chain links TRBV6-5 to TRBJ2-3; D unclear. Germline V gene data show CDR1 as MNHEY and CDR2 as SVGAGI. V lost 6 bases to trimming and J lost 2 bases, with 9 bases between them. The length of the CDR3 is 13 residues. As DNA, the CDR3 is TGTGCCAGCAGCAGAGGAATCACAGATACGCAGTATTTT. Translating gives CASSRGITDTQYF.

The J gene is TRBJ2-2, the V gene TRBV27; perhaps TRBD2 as D (5 bases). This CDR3 has 13 amino acids. V was pared by 7 bases and J by 4 bases, with 10 bases between. Germline loops: CDR1 MNHEY, CDR2 SMNVEV (reference sequence). CDR3 amino acids: CASTYRGTGELFF. The CDR3 region has the DNA TGTGCCAGCACGTACCGGGGCACCGGGGAGCTGTTTTTT.

The chain carries TRBV30 and TRBJ1-1, with 10 nucleotides matching TRBD1. This CDR3 region has 15 residues. Germline CDR1 reads GTSNPN; CDR2 reads SVGIG (reference sequence). The trim removed 1 base at V and 3 bases at J, leaving 5 bases unmatched. CDR3 in amino acids: CAWSEQTGGYTEAFF. For the CDR3, the DNA is TGTGCCTGGAGTGAACAGACAGGGGGCTACACTGAAGCTTTCTTT.

This clone came up a few times. The V call is TRBV19, the J call TRBJ2-6; the D is unclear. With 7 bases removed from V and 1 base from J, the gap between germline ends came to 8 bases. The CDR3 length is 14 residues. Germline values: CDR1 LNHDA, CDR2 SQIVND (reference sequence). CDR3 loop: CASKHTSGANVLTF. CDR3 nucleotide sequence: TGTGCCAGTAAGCATACTTCTGGGGCCAACGTCCTGACTTTC.

The rearrangement uses TRBV21-1 and TRBJ1-4; the table's D call TRBD1 went unverified against the DNA. TRBV21-1 is a pseudogene locus. The CDR3 runs to 14 residues. The CDR3 nucleotides read TGTGCCAGCAGCCCTCGAGGACAGGTTGGGAAACTGTTTTTT. Amino acids: CASSPRGQVGKLFF.

The chain links TRBV5-1 to TRBJ2-3; D might be TRBD2 (6 bases). The germline V gene encodes CDR1 SGHRS and CDR2 YFSETQ. The CDR3 extends over 15 amino acids. Trimming removed 0 bases from V and 2 bases from J, with 10 bases in between. The CDR3 DNA reads TGCGCCAGCAGCTTGGAAGGGACTGCCACAGATACGCAGTATTTT. Its protein product is CASSLEGTATDTQYF.

This clone came up once. The V gene is TRBV9, the J gene TRBJ2-2; 7 bases are a match to TRBD1. This CDR3 contains 14 residues. CDR1 SGDLS and CDR2 YYNGEE come from the germline V gene. V lost 3 bases to trimming and J lost 13 bases; unmatched junction nucleotides: 12. The CDR3 loop reads CASSARDSELGLFF. CDR3 in DNA: TGTGCCAGCAGCGCCCGGGACAGTGAGTTGGGGCTGTTTTTT.

The chain recombines TRBV28 with TRBJ1-5; no reliable D call. Germline CDR1 reads MDHEN; CDR2 reads SYDVKM. Trimming cost V 6 bases and J 6 bases, with 12 bases left between them. The CDR3 totals 13 residues. The CDR3 sequence is CASSQPGGQPQHF. The DNA for the CDR3 is TGTGCCAGCAGCCAACCGGGAGGTCAGCCCCAGCATTTT.

The sample holds one count of this clone. This sequence joins TRBV21-1 and TRBJ2-1; the table's D gene call, TRBD2, was not cross checked with the DNA. TRBV21-1 is a recognized pseudogene. The CDR3 runs to 16 residues. CDR3 coding DNA: TGTGCCAGCAGCAAAGGCCCGGATTCCCCCACTACAATGCAGTTCTTC. Translating gives CASSKGPDSPTTMQFF.

V and J are TRBV4-1 and TRBJ2-3, with 7 bases identical to TRBD2. Germline V gene sequence: CDR1 MGHRA, CDR2 YSYEKL. There are 16 residues in the CDR3. After removal of 1 base from V and 2 bases from J, the junction contained 6 bases not matched to a gene. CDR3 residues: CASSQAWGTTTDTQYF. The DNA for the CDR3 is TGCGCCAGCAGCCAAGCGTGGGGGACTACCACAGATACGCAGTATTTT.

The V gene is TRBV7-2, the J gene TRBJ2-7, with 9 bases identical to TRBD1. This CDR3 is built from 14 residues. V was pared by 5 bases and J by 1 base, with 3 bases of the junction left unmatched. The germline CDR1 and CDR2 sequences are SGHTA and FQGNSA. CDR3 bases: TGTGCCAGCAGCCGCGACAGGGGGTCCTACGAGCAGTACTTC. Translated, it gives CASSRDRGSYEQYF.

This rearrangement joins TRBV6-1 to TRBJ2-1, with 7 bases matching TRBD2. V gave up 7 bases and J gave up 4 bases; unmatched junction bases: 10. The CDR3 extends over 15 amino acids. The germline V gene has CDR1 MNHNS and CDR2 SASEGT. The DNA of the CDR3 is TGTGCCAGCAAGATTGCTAGCGGCTCTTACAATGAGCAGTTCTTC. Translation: CASKIASGSYNEQFF.

This sequence joins TRBV5-1 and TRBJ2-1, with 10 nucleotides matching TRBD2. The CDR3 is 15 residues long. Germline loops: CDR1 SGHRS, CDR2 YFSETQ. J was trimmed by 2 bases and V by 4 bases; bases with no gene match: 3. The CDR3 protein is CASSEGTSAYNEQFF. CDR3 nucleotide sequence: TGCGCCAGCAGCGAAGGGACTAGCGCCTACAATGAGCAGTTCTTC. The full variable domain, rest sourced from reference TRBV5-1 and TRBJ2-1, is KAGVTQTPRYLIKTRGQQVTLSCSPISGHRSVSWYQQTPGQGLQFLFEYFSETQRNKGNFPGRFSGRQFSNSRSEMNVSTLELGDSALYLCASSEGTSAYNEQFFGPGTRLTVL.

V is TRBV7-2 and J is TRBJ2-5; D might be TRBD1 (7 bases). Per germline, CDR1 SGHTA and CDR2 FQGNSA. This CDR3 has 15 amino acids. The V end lost 5 bases, the J end lost 2 bases, and 15 bases lay between the germline ends. CDR3 protein: CASSMVGGQQETQYF. CDR3 bases: TGTGCCAGCAGCATGGTCGGGGGACAGCAAGAGACCCAGTACTTC.

This clone was observed a few times. The genes are TRBV6-5 and TRBJ2-7, with D possibly TRBD2 on 6 matching bases. CDR3 length equals 11 residues. Germline values: CDR1 MNHEY, CDR2 SVGAGI. Trimming took off 8 bases at V and 5 bases at J, with 10 bases between the two ends. CDR3 coding DNA: TGTGCCAGCGGCGGGACCGACGAGCAGTACTTC. It yields the protein CASGGTDEQYF.

The table lists this clone with a count of one. The V call is TRBV15, the J call TRBJ1-4, with TRBD1 matching 7 bases. The CDR3 has 16 residues. Germline V CDR1 and CDR2: LNHNV, YYDKDF (reference sequence). V lost 0 bases to trimming and J lost 7 bases; unmatched junction nucleotides: 8. The CDR3 here is CATSRDPSGGSEKLFF. The DNA of the CDR3 is TGTGCCACCAGCAGAGATCCCTCAGGGGGTTCTGAAAAACTGTTTTTT.